This T cell receptor beta chain was captured in a study of early T cells in non-severe SARS-CoV-2 infection. About the study: Sequenced material consisted of bulk RNA (from unsorted whole blood), and chains were unpaired. Study conclusions and caveats: VDJdb-based matching was biased toward anti-spike CD8 responses and missed private and CD4 specificities.

As regards this clonotype: Its antigen is as yet unknown.

CDR3 size: 15 residues. CDR1 is SGHTA and CDR2 is FQGNSA in the germline V gene. Trimming took off 5 bases at V and 0 bases at J, with 12 bases between the two ends. Individual cDNA molecules each received unique molecular identifiers attached to them. Each CDR3 protein gets one entry after TCRdb re-called the 5' RACE reads with MiXCR. The table lists some 89,000 distinct CDR3 sequences, around 10% of them singletons. The specimen comprised whole blood, sampled at baseline. The receptor was derived from an adult who was a healthcare worker with PCR-confirmed SARS-CoV-2 infection or an uninfected control (not recorded which). The rearrangement uses TRBV7-2 and TRBJ2-3; D not certain. CDR3 DNA: TGTGCCAGCAGCCCCCGGGCGGCTAGCACAGATACGCAGTATTTT. Protein: CASSPRAASTDTQYF.